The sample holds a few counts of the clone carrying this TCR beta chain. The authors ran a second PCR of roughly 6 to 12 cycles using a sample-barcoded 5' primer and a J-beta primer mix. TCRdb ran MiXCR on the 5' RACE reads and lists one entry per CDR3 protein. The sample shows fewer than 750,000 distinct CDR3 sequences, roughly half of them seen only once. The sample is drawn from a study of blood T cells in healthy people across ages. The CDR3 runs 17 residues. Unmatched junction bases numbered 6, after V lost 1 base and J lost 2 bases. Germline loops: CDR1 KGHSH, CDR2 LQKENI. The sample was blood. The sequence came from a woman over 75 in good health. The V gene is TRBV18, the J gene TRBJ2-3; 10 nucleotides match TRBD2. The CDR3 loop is CASSPRNGLAVTDTQYF. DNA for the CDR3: TGTGCCAGCTCACCACGTAATGGACTAGCGGTCACAGATACGCAGTATTTT.